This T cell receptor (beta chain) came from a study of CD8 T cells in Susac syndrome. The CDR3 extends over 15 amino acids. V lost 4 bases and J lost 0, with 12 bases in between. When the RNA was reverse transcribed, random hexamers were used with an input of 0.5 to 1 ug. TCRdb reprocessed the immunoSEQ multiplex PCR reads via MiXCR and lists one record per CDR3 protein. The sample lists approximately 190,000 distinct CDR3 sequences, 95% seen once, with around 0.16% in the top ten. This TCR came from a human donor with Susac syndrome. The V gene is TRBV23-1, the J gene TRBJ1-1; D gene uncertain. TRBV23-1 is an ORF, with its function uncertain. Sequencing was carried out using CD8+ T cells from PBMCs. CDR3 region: CASSPPGNMNTEAFF. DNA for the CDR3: TGCGCCAGCAGTCCTCCGGGAAACATGAACACTGAAGCTTTCTTT.